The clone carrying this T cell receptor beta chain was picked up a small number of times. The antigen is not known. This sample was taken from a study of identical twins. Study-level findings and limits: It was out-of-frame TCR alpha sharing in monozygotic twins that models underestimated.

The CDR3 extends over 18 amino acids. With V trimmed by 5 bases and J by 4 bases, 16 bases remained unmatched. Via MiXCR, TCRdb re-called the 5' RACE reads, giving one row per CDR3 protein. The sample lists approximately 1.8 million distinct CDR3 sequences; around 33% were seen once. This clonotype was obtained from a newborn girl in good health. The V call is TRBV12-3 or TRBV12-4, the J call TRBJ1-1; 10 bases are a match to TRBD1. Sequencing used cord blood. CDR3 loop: CASSPLPGQGKWSTEAFF. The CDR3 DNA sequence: TGTGCCAGCAGTCCTCTACCGGGACAGGGGAAATGGAGCACTGAAGCTTTCTTT.